These 9 T cell receptor beta chains were sequenced from one sample in a study of high-grade serous ovarian cancer treatment subgroups. Measured with immunoSEQ multiplex PCR; TCRdb has only the in-frame clones, and not every one. This repertoire shows about 16,000 clones, approximately 70% found once; its top ten account for approximately 4.5%. Tumor samples were taken before definitive surgery or chemotherapy. The sample consisted of tumor tissue. These receptors came from a human donor with high-grade serous ovarian cancer.

The table lists this clone with a count of one. The DNA for the CDR3 is TGTGCCAGCAGAATGACAGGGTCTACTTCACCCCTCCACTTT. Encoded protein: CASRMTGSTSPLHF. The rearrangement links TRBV7-2 to TRBJ1-6, with 7 bases that match TRBD1. J lost 9 bases, V lost 6 bases, and 8 bases had no gene match. In germline, CDR1 is SGHTA, CDR2 FQGNSA. The CDR3 loop spans 14 amino acids.

The chain uses TRBV25-1 and TRBJ1-5; D unresolved. CDR3 length equals 13 residues. Germline assignment: CDR1 MGHDK and CDR2 SYGVNS. V lost 10 bases and J lost 3, with 13 bases in between. The CDR3 DNA sequence: TGTGCCACCTTGGACGGTTACAATCAGCCCCAGCATTTT. Translated, it gives CATLDGYNQPQHF. The full variable domain, completed using reference TRBV25-1 and TRBJ1-5, is EADIYQTPRYLVIGTGKKITLECSQTMGHDKMYWYQQDPGMELHLIHYSYGVNSTEKGDLSSESTVSRIRTEHFPLTLESARPSHTSQYLCATLDGYNQPQHFGDGTRLSIL.

This clone was observed a single time. The chain joins TRBV7-6 to TRBJ2-5, with 8 bases fitting TRBD2. J lost 4 bases, V lost 5 bases, and 3 bases had no gene match. The germline V gene encodes CDR1 SGHVS and CDR2 FNYEAQ. This CDR3 has 13 amino acids. CDR3 coding DNA: TGTGCCAGCAGCCGACTAGCGAGAGAGACCCAGTACTTC. Protein sequence: CASSRLARETQYF.

The genes are TRBV9 and TRBJ1-6, with D unresolved. Germline CDR1 is SGDLS and CDR2 is YYNGEE. This CDR3 spans 12 amino acids. The V end lost 0 bases, the J end lost 12 bases, and 7 bases lay between the germline ends. The CDR3 nucleotides are TGTGCCAGCAGCGTAGTCCACAGACCCCTCCACTTT. Its translation is CASSVVHRPLHF.

This CDR3 is CASSLTHRGETQYF. DNA of the CDR3: TGTGCCAGCAGCCTGACCCACAGGGGAGAGACCCAGTACTTC. The chain recombines TRBV7-7 with TRBJ2-5; TRBD1 matches 7 bases. The CDR3 consists of 14 residues. Losses at the gene ends were 5 bases for V and 4 bases for J; bases not matched to a gene: 7. Germline assignment: CDR1 SSHAT and CDR2 FNYEAQ (reference sequence).

The rearrangement uses TRBV19 and TRBJ2-5; 10 bases match TRBD2. Trimming removed 9 bases from V and 8 bases from J; junction bases left unmatched: 15. The CDR3 contains 15 residues. Germline CDR1 LNHDA, CDR2 SQIVND (reference sequence). The CDR3 DNA is TGTGCCAGGCCCAGAGGGACTAGCGTCAAGAGAACCCAGTACTTC. Translation: CARPRGTSVKRTQYF.

The V call is TRBV11-3, the J call TRBJ2-7; D is perhaps TRBD1 or TRBD2 (6 bases each). Looked up from germline, CDR1 is SGHNT and CDR2 is YENEEA. V was clipped by 4 bases and J by 1 base, with 17 bases between them. CDR3 length: 16 residues. The CDR3: CASSSLGLGGSYEQYF. The CDR3 DNA reads TGTGCCAGCAGCTCCCTAGGGCTAGGGGGGTCCTACGAGCAGTACTTC.

The V gene is TRBV28, the J gene TRBJ1-1; possible D gene TRBD1, 5 bases. Germline assignment: CDR1 MDHEN and CDR2 SYDVKM. V lost 7 bases to trimming and J lost 5 bases, with 17 bases between them. The CDR3 has 14 residues. The CDR3 coding sequence is TGTGCCAGCACCTTGTTGGGAAGGGGAACTGAAGCTTTCTTT. Amino acids: CASTLLGRGTEAFF.

This clone was seen only a few times. The chain has TRBV5-6 and TRBJ1-5; TRBD1 matches 8 bases. Per the germline V gene, CDR1 is SGHDT and CDR2 is YYEEEE. This CDR3 spans 16 amino acids. Losses at the gene ends were 4 bases for V and 3 bases for J; bases not matched to a gene: 9. The CDR3 protein is CASSVGQGPINQPQHF. In nucleotides, the CDR3 is TGTGCCAGCAGCGTCGGACAGGGTCCCATCAATCAGCCCCAGCATTTT.